The clone carrying this T cell receptor (beta chain) was seen a few times. The TCR cDNA carried a universal primer site and UMIs from 5'RACE template switching. Each CDR3 protein is one row after TCRdb ran MiXCR on the 5' RACE reads. The data hold about 160,000 distinct CDR3 sequences, with about a tenth observed a single time. This sample was taken from a study of T cells after yellow fever vaccination. The sequence came from a man between 18 and 35 years old who received the YFV17D yellow fever vaccine. The source material was CD8+ T cells sorted from PBMCs, sampled 45 days after the yellow fever booster vaccination.

CDR3 nucleotides: TGTGCCAGCAGTCGGACTAGCGGGGGCGTCGGGGAGACCCAGTACTTC. Its translation: CASSRTSGGVGETQYF. V usage is TRBV2 and J usage is TRBJ2-5; 13 bases are a match to TRBD2. V trimming: 5 bases; J trimming: 5 bases; junction bases outside the gene matches: 8. Germline V gene sequence: CDR1 SNHLY, CDR2 FYNNEI. The CDR3 consists of 16 residues.